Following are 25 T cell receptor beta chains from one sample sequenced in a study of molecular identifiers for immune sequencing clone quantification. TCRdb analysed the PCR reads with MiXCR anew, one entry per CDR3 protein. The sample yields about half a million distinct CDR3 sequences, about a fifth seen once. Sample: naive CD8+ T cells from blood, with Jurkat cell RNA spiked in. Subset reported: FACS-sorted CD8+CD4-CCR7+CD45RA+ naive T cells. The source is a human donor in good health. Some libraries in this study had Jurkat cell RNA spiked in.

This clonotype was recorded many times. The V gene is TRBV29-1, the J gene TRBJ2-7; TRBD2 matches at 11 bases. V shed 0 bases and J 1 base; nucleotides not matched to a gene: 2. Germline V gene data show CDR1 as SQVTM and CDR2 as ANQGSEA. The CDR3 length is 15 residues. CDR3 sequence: CSVEERLAGSYEQYF. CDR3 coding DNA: TGCAGCGTTGAAGAGAGACTAGCGGGGTCCTACGAGCAGTACTTC.

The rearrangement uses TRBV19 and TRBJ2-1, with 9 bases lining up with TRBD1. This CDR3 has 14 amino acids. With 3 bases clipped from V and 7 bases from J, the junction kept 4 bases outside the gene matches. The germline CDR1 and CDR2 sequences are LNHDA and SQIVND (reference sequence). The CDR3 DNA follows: TGTGCCAGTAGTATTTTTGGACAGGGGAATGAGCAGTTCTTC. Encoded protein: CASSIFGQGNEQFF.

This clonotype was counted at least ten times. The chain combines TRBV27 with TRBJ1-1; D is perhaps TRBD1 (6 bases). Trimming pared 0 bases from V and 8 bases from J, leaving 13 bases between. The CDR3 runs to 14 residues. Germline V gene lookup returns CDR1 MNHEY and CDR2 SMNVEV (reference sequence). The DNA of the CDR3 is TGTGCCAGCAGTTTATCGTTCGGGGGGCGAGAAGCTTTCTTT. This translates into CASSLSFGGREAFF.

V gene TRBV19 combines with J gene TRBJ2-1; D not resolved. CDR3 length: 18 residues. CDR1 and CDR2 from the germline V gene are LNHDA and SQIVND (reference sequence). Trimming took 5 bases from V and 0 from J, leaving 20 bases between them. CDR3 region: CASSPLPTTFSSYNEQFF. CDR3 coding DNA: TGTGCCAGTAGTCCCTTGCCCACAACCTTTAGCTCCTACAATGAGCAGTTCTTC.

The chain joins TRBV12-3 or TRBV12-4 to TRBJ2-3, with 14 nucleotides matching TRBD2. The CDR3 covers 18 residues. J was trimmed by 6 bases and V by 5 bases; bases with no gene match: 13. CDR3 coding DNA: TGTGCCAGCAGTCACGGGACTAGCGGGGGCCTGTCCCGCGATACGCAGTATTTT. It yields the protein CASSHGTSGGLSRDTQYF.

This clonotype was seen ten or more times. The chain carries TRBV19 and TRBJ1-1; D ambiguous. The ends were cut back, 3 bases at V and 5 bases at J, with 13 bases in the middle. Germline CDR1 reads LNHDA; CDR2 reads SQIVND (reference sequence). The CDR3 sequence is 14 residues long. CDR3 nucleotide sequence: TGTGCCAGTAGTATTAGTTCTGCCGGGACTGAAGCTTTCTTT. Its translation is CASSISSAGTEAFF.

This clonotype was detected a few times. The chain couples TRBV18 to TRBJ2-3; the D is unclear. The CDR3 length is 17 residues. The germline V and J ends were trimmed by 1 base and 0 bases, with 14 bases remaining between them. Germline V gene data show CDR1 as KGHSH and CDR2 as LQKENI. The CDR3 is CASSPRWQRTSTDTQYF. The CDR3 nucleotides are TGTGCCAGCTCACCACGGTGGCAGCGAACTAGCACAGATACGCAGTATTTT. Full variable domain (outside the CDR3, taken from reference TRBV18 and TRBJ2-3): NAGVMQNPRHLVRRRGQEARLRCSPMKGHSHVYWYRQLPEEGLKFMVYLQKENIIDESGMPKERFSAEFPKEGPSILRIQQVVRGDSAAYFCASSPRWQRTSTDTQYFGPGTRLTVL.

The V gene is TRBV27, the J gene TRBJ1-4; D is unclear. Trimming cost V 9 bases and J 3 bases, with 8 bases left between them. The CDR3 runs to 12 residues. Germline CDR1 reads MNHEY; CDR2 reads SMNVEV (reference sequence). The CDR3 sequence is CASCLPNEKLFF. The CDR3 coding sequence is TGTGCCAGTTGCCTTCCTAATGAAAAACTGTTTTTT.

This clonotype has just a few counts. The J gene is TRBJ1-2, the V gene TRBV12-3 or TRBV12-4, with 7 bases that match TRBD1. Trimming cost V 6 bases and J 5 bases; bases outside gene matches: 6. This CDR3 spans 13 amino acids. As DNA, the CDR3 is TGTGCCAGCAGCCCGGGACAGCCTTATGGCTACACCTTC. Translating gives CASSPGQPYGYTF.

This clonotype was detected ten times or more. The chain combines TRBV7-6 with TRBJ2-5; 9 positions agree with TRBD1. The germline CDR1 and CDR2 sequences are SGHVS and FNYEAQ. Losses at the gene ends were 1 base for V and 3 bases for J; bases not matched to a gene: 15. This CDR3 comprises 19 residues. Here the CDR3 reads CASSLDVPGQGTGEETQYF. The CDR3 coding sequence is TGTGCCAGCAGCTTAGACGTCCCGGGACAGGGTACGGGGGAAGAGACCCAGTACTTC.

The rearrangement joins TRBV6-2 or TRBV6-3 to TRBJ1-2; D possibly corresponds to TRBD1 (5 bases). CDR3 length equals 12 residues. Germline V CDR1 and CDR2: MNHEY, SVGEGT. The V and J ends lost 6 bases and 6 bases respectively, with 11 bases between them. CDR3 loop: CASRSGRNGYTF. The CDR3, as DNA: TGTGCCAGCAGATCAGGGAGGAATGGCTACACCTTC.

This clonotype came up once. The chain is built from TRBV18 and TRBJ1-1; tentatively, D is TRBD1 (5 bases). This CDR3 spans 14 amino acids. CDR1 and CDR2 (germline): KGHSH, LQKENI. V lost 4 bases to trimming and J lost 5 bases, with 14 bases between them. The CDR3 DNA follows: TGTGCCAGCTCACGTTCGGTGGAGGGGACTGAAGCTTTCTTT. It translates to CASSRSVEGTEAFF.

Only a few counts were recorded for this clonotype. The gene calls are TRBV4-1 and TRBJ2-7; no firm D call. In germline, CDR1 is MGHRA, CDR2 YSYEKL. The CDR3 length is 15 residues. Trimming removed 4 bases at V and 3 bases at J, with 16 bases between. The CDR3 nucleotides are TGCGCCAGCAGCCGATTGGACGGAGAGGACTACGAGCAGTACTTC. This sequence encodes CASSRLDGEDYEQYF.

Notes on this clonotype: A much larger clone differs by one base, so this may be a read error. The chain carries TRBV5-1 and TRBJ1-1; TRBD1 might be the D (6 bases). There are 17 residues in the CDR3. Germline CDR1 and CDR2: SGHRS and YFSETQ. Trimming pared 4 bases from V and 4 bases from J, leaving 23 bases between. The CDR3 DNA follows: TGCGCCAGCAGCCCAGGCAGGGGCCAACTTTTGGGCACTGAAGCTTTCTTT. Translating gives CASSPGRGQLLGTEAFF.

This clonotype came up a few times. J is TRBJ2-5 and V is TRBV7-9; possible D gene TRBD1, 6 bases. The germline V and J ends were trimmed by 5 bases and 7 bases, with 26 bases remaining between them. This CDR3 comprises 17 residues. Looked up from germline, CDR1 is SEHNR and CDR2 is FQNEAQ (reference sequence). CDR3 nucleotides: TGTGCCAGCAGCCCAAAAACCACGGACAGCTCAGCTTGGACCCAGTACTTC. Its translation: CASSPKTTDSSAWTQYF.

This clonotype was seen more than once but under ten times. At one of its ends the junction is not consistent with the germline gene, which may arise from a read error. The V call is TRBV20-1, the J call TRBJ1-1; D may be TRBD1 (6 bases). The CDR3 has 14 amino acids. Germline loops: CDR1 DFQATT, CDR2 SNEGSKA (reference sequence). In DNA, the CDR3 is TGCAGTGCTAGATACTCTACCGGGGGGGCTGAGGCTTTCTTT. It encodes CSARYSTGGAEAFF.

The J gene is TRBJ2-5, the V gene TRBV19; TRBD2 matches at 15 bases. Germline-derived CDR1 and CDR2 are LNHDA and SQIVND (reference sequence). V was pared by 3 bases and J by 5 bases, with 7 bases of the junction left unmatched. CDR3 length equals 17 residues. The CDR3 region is CASSIRTSGGALETQYF. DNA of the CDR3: TGTGCCAGTAGTATCAGGACTAGCGGGGGGGCCCTTGAGACCCAGTACTTC. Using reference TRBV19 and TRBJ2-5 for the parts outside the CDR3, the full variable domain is DGGITQSPKYLFRKEGQNVTLSCEQNLNHDAMYWYRQDPGQGLRLIYYSQIVNDFQKGDIAEGYSVSREKKESFPLTVTSAQKNPTAFYLCASSIRTSGGALETQYFGPGTRLLVL.

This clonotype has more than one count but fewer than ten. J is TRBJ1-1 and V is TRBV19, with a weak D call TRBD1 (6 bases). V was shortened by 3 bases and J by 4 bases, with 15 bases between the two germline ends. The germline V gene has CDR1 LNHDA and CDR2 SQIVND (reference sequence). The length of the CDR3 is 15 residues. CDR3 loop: CASSILQGLGTEAFF. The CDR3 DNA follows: TGTGCCAGTAGTATCCTACAGGGTTTGGGCACTGAAGCTTTCTTT.

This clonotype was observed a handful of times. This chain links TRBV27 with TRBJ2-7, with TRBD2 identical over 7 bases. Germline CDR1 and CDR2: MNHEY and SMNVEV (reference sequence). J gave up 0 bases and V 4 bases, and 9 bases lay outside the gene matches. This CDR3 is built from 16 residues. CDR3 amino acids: CASSWSTGTNSYEQYF. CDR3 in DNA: TGTGCCAGCAGTTGGTCTACCGGGACTAACTCCTACGAGCAGTACTTC.

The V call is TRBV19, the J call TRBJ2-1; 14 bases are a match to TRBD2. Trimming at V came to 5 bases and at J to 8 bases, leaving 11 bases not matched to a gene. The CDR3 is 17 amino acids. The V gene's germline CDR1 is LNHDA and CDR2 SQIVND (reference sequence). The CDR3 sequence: CASSRAPGLAGAYEQFF. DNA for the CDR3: TGTGCCAGTAGTCGAGCGCCGGGACTAGCGGGAGCCTATGAGCAGTTCTTC. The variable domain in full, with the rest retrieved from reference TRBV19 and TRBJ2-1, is DGGITQSPKYLFRKEGQNVTLSCEQNLNHDAMYWYRQDPGQGLRLIYYSQIVNDFQKGDIAEGYSVSREKKESFPLTVTSAQKNPTAFYLCASSRAPGLAGAYEQFFGPGTRLTVL.

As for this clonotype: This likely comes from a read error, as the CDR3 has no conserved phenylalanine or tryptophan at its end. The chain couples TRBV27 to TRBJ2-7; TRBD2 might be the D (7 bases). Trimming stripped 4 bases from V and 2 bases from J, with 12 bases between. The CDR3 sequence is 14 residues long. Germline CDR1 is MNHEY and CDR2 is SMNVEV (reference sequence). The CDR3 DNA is TGTGCCAGCAGTTCCGGGGGGCGCCCCTACGAGCAGTACCTC. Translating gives CASSSGGRPYEQYL.

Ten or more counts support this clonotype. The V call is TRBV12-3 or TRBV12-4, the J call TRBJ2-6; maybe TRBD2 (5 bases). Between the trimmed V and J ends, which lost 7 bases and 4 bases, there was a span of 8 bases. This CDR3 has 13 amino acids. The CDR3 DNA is TGTGCCAGCACTGAGGGCGGGGCCAACGTCCTGACTTTC. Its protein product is CASTEGGANVLTF.

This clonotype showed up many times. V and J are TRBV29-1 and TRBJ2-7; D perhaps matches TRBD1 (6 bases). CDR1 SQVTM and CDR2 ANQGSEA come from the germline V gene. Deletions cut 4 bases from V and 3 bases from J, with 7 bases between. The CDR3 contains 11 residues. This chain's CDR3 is CSVGRGYEQYF. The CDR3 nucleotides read TGCAGCGTTGGCAGGGGCTACGAGCAGTACTTC.

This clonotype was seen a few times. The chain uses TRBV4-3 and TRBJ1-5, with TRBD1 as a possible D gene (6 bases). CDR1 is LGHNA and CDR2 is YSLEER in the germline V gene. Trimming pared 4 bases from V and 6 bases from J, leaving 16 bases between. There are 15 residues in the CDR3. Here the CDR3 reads CASSPYRTASQPQHF. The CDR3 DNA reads TGCGCCAGCAGCCCTTATCGGACAGCCAGTCAGCCCCAGCATTTT.

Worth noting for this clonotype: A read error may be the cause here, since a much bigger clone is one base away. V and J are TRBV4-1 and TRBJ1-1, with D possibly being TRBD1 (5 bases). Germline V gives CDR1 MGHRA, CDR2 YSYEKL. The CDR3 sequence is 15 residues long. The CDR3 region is CAGSQDPPGHTEAFF. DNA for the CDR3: TGCGCCGGCAGCCAAGATCCCCCAGGGCACACTGAAGCTTTCTTT.